Presented here are 17 T cell receptor beta chains from one specimen sequenced in a study of CD8 T cells in Susac syndrome. It was with random hexamers that roughly 0.45 to 1 ug RNA was reverse transcribed. TCRdb reprocessed the immunoSEQ multiplex PCR reads via MiXCR and lists one record per CDR3 protein. Among some 130,000 distinct CDR3 sequences, 95% were seen once, and the ten largest hold roughly 0.2%. The specimen sequenced was CD8+ T cells from PBMCs. All receptors come from a human donor with Susac syndrome.

The chain uses TRBV28 and TRBJ2-1, with a possible D match to TRBD2 (6 bases). The CDR3 contains 15 residues. Trimming removed 2 bases from V and 2 bases from J, with 10 bases in between. The germline gives CDR1 MDHEN, CDR2 SYDVKM. The CDR3 reads CASSLRLVPYNEQFF. The CDR3 DNA reads TGTGCCAGCAGTTTAAGACTAGTTCCCTACAATGAGCAGTTCTTC. The whole variable domain, remainder taken from reference TRBV28 and TRBJ2-1, is DVKVTQSSRYLVKRTGEKVFLECVQDMDHENMFWYRQDPGLGLRLIYFSYDVKMKEKGDIPEGYSVSREKKERFSLILESASTNQTSMYLCASSLRLVPYNEQFFGPGTRLTVL.

The CDR3 DNA follows: TGTGCCAGCAGCCAAGTAGGGCTGAACACCGGGGAGCTGTTTTTT. Amino acid sequence: CASSQVGLNTGELFF. J is TRBJ2-2 and V is TRBV3-1, with D unclear. V lost 1 base and J lost 1, with 7 bases in between. Germline lookup yields CDR1 LGHDT and CDR2 YNNKEL (reference sequence). This CDR3 has 15 amino acids.

The rearrangement joins TRBV4-1 to TRBJ2-7; 8 nucleotides agree with TRBD2. V lost 4 bases and J lost 5; bases outside the gene matches: 10. The germline gives CDR1 MGHRA, CDR2 YSYEKL. The CDR3 has 15 residues. CDR3 sequence reads: CASSPRAGGPNEQYF. In DNA, the CDR3 is TGCGCCAGCAGCCCCCGCGCGGGAGGTCCGAACGAGCAGTACTTC.

The chain couples TRBV30 to TRBJ2-7, with D hard to call. The CDR3 is 11 residues long. V was cut by 3 bases and J by 6 bases, with 9 bases left in between. From germline, CDR1 is GTSNPN and CDR2 SVGIG (reference sequence). The CDR3 region has the DNA TGTGCCTGGAGAGTCTCCGGCGAGCAGTACTTC. This sequence encodes CAWRVSGEQYF. The whole variable domain, remainder taken from reference TRBV30 and TRBJ2-7, is SQTIHQWPATLVQPVGSPLSLECTVEGTSNPNLYWYRQAAGRGLQLLFYSVGIGQISSEVPQNLSASRPQDRQFILSSKKLLLSDSGFYLCAWRVSGEQYFGPGTRLTVT.

The J gene is TRBJ1-1, the V gene TRBV3-1, with unresolved D. The germline CDR1 and CDR2 sequences are LGHDT and YNNKEL (reference sequence). V was shortened by 3 bases and J by 6 bases, with 11 bases between the two germline ends. The length of the CDR3 is 13 residues. The CDR3 reads CASSHEIVAEAFF. DNA of the CDR3: TGTGCCAGCAGCCACGAAATTGTCGCTGAAGCTTTCTTT.

V is TRBV6-1 and J is TRBJ2-1; 9 positions match TRBD1. Germline-derived CDR1 and CDR2 are MNHNS and SASEGT. The junction had 6 bases not matched to a gene; V was cut back by 6 bases and J by 3 bases. This CDR3 comprises 15 residues. The CDR3 DNA reads TGTGCCAGCAGCCCCGGGACAGGGAGCTACAATGAGCAGTTCTTC. It codes for CASSPGTGSYNEQFF.

The CDR3 region has the DNA TGTGCCAGCGGGACTAGCGGGGGGCAAGAGACCCAGTACTTC. Amino acids: CASGTSGGQETQYF. J is TRBJ2-5 and V is TRBV11-2; 15 positions match TRBD2. V trimming: 8 bases; J trimming: 2 bases; junction bases outside the gene matches: 0. The germline CDR1 and CDR2 sequences are SGHAT and FQNNGV. The CDR3 runs 14 residues.

The rearrangement uses TRBV7-9 and TRBJ2-1, with no clear D. The V gene lost 5 bases and the J gene lost 5 bases, with 13 bases spanning the gap. Germline V gives CDR1 SEHNR, CDR2 FQNEAQ (reference sequence). The CDR3 is made up of 14 amino acids. CDR3 loop: CASSELWADNEQFF. In nucleotides, the CDR3 is TGTGCCAGCAGCGAACTTTGGGCCGACAATGAGCAGTTCTTC.

The chain links TRBV11-2 to TRBJ1-2; a possible D gene is TRBD1 (6 bases). Trimming shortened V by 0 bases and J by 6 bases, and 8 bases separated the two germline ends. This CDR3 is built from 13 residues. Germline CDR1 and CDR2: SGHAT and FQNNGV. This chain's CDR3 is CASSLDYRDGYTF. The CDR3 nucleotides are TGTGCCAGCAGCTTAGATTACAGGGATGGCTACACCTTC.

This chain connects TRBV9 to TRBJ2-5; a weak D match, TRBD2 (6 bases). This CDR3 has 14 amino acids. Germline values: CDR1 SGDLS, CDR2 YYNGEE. V was cut by 4 bases and J by 0 bases, with 10 bases left in between. This chain's CDR3 is CASSSGEDQETQYF. Here the CDR3 DNA reads TGTGCCAGCAGCTCCGGGGAGGACCAAGAGACCCAGTACTTC.

The rearrangement joins TRBV13 to TRBJ1-4; D might be TRBD1 (5 bases). V shed 0 bases and J shed 0 bases, with 8 bases lying between them. This CDR3 is 16 amino acids long. CDR1 is PRHDT and CDR2 is FYEKMQ in the germline V gene (reference sequence). CDR3 coding DNA: TGTGCCAGCAGCTTAGGGACAGACGCAACTAATGAAAAACTGTTTTTT. It encodes CASSLGTDATNEKLFF.

V usage is TRBV4-1 and J usage is TRBJ1-3; D call uncertain. Germline V gives CDR1 MGHRA, CDR2 YSYEKL. This CDR3 has 16 amino acids. V was cut by 1 base and J by 1 base, with 11 bases left in between. CDR3 coding DNA: TGCGCCAGCAGCCAAGCCCACGGATTTTCTGGAAACACCATATATTTT. Amino acids: CASSQAHGFSGNTIYF.

The CDR3 loop reads CASLSGIYNEQFF. The CDR3 coding sequence is TGTGCCAGCCTTAGCGGGATTTACAATGAGCAGTTCTTC. The genes are TRBV13 and TRBJ2-1; 8 bases are a match to TRBD2. The CDR3 loop spans 13 amino acids. V gave up 8 bases and J gave up 4 bases; unmatched junction bases: 4. Germline CDR1 is PRHDT and CDR2 is FYEKMQ (reference sequence).

The V and J genes are TRBV15 and TRBJ2-2; D ambiguous. The germline gives CDR1 LNHNV, CDR2 YYDKDF (reference sequence). This CDR3 spans 16 amino acids. The V and J ends lost 3 bases and 0 bases respectively, with 11 bases between them. The CDR3 nucleotides are TGTGCCACCAGCAGCGGCCAGCATTCGAACACCGGGGAGCTGTTTTTT. Its protein is CATSSGQHSNTGELFF.

This clonotype was seen a single time. The chain carries TRBV20-1 and TRBJ2-7; D unclear. V was clipped by 0 bases and J by 2 bases, with 11 bases between them. The CDR3 covers 14 residues. Germline CDR1 DFQATT, CDR2 SNEGSKA (reference sequence). The CDR3, as DNA: TGCAGTGCTAGAGATCTCTCGGTTACCTACGAGCAGTACTTC. Encoded protein: CSARDLSVTYEQYF.

This chain uses TRBV5-1 with TRBJ2-7, with D tentatively TRBD1 or TRBD2 (6 bases each). CDR1 is SGHRS and CDR2 is YFSETQ in the germline V gene. CDR3 length equals 17 residues. V lost 1 base and J 0 bases, leaving 17 bases between the germline ends. CDR3 DNA sequence: TGCGCCAGCAGCTTGCGGGGGCTACGGGGGAGCTCCTACGAGCAGTACTTC. It encodes CASSLRGLRGSSYEQYF.

The V gene is TRBV14, the J gene TRBJ2-1; TRBD1 aligns across 9 bases. Germline V lookup: CDR1 SGHDN, CDR2 FVKESK. This CDR3 is built from 14 residues. The J segment lost 6 bases and the V segment lost 1 base, leaving 1 base of the junction unmatched. The CDR3: CASSQVTGGNEQFF. CDR3 DNA sequence: TGTGCCAGCAGCCAAGTGACAGGGGGCAATGAGCAGTTCTTC.